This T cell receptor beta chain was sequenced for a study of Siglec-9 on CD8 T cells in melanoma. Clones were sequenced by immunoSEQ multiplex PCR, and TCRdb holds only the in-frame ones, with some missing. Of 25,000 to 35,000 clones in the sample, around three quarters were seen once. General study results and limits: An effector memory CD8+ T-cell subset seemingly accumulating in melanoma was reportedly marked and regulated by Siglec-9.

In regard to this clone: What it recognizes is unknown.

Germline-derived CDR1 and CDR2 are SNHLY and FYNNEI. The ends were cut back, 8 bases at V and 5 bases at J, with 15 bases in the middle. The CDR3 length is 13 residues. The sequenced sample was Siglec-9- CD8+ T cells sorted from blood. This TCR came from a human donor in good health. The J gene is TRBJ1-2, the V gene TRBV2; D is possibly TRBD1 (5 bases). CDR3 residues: CASVEAPGYGYTF. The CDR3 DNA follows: TGTGCCAGCGTGGAGGCCCCAGGGTATGGCTACACCTTC. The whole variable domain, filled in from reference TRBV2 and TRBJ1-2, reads EPEVTQTPSHQVTQMGQEVILRCVPISNHLYFYWYRQILGQKVEFLVSFYNNEISEKSEIFDDQFSVERPDGSNFTLKIRSTKLEDSAMYFCASVEAPGYGYTFGSGTRLTVV.